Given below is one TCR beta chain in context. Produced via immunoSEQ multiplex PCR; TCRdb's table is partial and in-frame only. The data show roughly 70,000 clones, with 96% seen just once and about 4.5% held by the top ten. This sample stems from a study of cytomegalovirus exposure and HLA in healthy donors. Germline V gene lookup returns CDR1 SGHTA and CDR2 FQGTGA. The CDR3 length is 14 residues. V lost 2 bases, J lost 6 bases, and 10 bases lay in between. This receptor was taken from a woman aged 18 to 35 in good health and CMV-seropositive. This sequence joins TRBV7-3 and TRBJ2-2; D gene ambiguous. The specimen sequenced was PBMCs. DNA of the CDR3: TGTGCCAGCAGCTTAGGCACCCTCGCCGGGGAGCTGTTTTTT. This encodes CASSLGTLAGELFF.